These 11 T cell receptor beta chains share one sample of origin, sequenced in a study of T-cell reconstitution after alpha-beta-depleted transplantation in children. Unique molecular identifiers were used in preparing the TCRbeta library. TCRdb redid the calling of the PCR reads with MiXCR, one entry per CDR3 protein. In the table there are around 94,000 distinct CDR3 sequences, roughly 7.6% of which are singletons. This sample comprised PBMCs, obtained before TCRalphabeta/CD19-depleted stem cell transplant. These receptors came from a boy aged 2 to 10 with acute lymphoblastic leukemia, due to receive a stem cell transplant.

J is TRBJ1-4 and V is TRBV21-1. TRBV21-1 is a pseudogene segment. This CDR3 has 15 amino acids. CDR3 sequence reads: CASSKASVGNEKLFF. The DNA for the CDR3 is TGTGCCAGCAGCAAAGCTTCCGTGGGAAATGAAAAACTGTTTTTT.

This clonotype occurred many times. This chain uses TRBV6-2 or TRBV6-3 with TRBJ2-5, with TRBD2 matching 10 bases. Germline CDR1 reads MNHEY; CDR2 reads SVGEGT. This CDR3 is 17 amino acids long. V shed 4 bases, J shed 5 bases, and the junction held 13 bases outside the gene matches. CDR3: CASSFVAGGRGTETQYF. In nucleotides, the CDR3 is TGTGCCAGCAGTTTCGTAGCGGGGGGCCGGGGGACCGAGACCCAGTACTTC.

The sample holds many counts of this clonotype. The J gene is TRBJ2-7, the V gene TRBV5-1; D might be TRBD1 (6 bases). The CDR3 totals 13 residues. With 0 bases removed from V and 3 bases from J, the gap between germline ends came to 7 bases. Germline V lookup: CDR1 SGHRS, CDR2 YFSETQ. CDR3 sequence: CASSLGTDYEQYF. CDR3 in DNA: TGCGCCAGCAGCTTGGGGACAGACTACGAGCAGTACTTC.

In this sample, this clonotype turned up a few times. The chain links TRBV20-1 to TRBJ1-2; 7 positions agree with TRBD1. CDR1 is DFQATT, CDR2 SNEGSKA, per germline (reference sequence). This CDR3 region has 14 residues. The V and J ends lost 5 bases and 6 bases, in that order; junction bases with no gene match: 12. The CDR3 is CSAPRDSYYHGYTF. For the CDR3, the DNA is TGCAGTGCTCCCCGGGACAGTTATTACCATGGCTACACCTTC.

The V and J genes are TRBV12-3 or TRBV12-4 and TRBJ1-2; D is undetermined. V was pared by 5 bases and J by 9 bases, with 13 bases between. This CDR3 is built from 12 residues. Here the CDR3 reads CASSPEAFRYTF. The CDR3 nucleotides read TGTGCCAGCAGTCCCGAGGCGTTCCGCTACACCTTC.

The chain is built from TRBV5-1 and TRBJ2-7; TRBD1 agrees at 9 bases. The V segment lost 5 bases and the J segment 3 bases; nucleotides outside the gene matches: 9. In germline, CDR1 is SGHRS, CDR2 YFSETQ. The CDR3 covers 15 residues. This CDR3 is CASSYSDRGVYEQYF. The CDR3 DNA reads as TGCGCCAGCAGTTACAGCGACAGGGGGGTCTACGAGCAGTACTTC.

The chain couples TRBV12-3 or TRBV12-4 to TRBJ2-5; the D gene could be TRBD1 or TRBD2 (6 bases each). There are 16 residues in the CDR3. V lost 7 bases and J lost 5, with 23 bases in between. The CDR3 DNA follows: TGTGCCAGCACCCCAAGGGGGGTCAGCCTAGGGGAGACCCAGTACTTC. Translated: CASTPRGVSLGETQYF.

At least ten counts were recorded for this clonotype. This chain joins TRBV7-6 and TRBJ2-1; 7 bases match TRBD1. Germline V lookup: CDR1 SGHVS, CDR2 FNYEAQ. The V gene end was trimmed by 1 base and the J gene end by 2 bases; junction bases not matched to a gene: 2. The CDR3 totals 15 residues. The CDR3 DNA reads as TGTGCCAGCAGCTTAGAACAGGGGACCTACAATGAGCAGTTCTTC. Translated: CASSLEQGTYNEQFF.

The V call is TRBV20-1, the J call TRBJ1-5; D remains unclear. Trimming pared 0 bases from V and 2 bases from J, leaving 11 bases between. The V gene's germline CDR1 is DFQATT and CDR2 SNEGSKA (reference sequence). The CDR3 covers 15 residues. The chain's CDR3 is CSARDPGRGNQPQHF. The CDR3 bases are TGCAGTGCTAGAGATCCGGGAAGGGGCAATCAGCCCCAGCATTTT.

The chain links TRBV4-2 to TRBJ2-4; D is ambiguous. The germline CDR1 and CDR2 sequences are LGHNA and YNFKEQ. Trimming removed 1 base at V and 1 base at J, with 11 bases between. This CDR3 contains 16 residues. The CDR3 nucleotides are TGTGCCAGCAGCCAAGCTTCGGTCATCGCCAAAAACATTCAGTACTTC. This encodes CASSQASVIAKNIQYF.

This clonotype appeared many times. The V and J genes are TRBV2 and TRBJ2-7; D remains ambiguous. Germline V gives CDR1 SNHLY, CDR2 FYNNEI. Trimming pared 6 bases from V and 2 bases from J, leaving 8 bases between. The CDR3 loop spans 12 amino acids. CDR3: CASRSDPYEQYF. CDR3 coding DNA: TGTGCCAGCAGATCCGACCCCTACGAGCAGTACTTC. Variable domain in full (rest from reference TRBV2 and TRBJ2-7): EPEVTQTPSHQVTQMGQEVILRCVPISNHLYFYWYRQILGQKVEFLVSFYNNEISEKSEIFDDQFSVERPDGSNFTLKIRSTKLEDSAMYFCASRSDPYEQYFGPGTRLTVT.